Each of the 32 T cell receptor beta chains below was sequenced from the same sample in a study of blood T cell repertoires in COVID-19. Some clones are missing from TCRdb's copy, which holds only in-frame ones; the method was immunoSEQ multiplex PCR. Among tens of thousands of clones listed, less than 85% were seen once. The material sequenced was peripheral blood. Receptors originate from a man older than 75 with acute or convalescent COVID-19.

This chain uses TRBV19 with TRBJ1-5; D unclear. Germline-derived CDR1 and CDR2 are LNHDA and SQIVND (reference sequence). Trimming removed 7 bases at V and 3 bases at J, with 19 bases between. This CDR3 is built from 16 residues. CDR3 in amino acids: CASIGSQTNLNQPQHF. The DNA for the CDR3 is TGTGCCAGTATAGGAAGCCAGACTAATCTCAATCAGCCCCAGCATTTT.

J is TRBJ2-1 and V is TRBV20-1; 8 bases fit TRBD2. This CDR3 is 11 amino acids long. Per the germline V gene, CDR1 is DFQATT and CDR2 is SNEGSKA (reference sequence). V shed 6 bases and J 9 bases; nucleotides not matched to a gene: 4. The CDR3 DNA sequence: TGCAGTGCGGGACTAGTTAGTGAGCAGTTCTTC. Its translation is CSAGLVSEQFF.

The rearrangement joins TRBV27 to TRBJ1-5; TRBD1 aligns across 7 bases. J lost 3 bases, V lost 5 bases, and 4 bases had no gene match. CDR3 size: 14 residues. Germline V gene sequence: CDR1 MNHEY, CDR2 SMNVEV (reference sequence). Written as DNA, the CDR3 is TGTGCCAGCAGTGTGACAGGGTCCAATCAGCCCCAGCATTTT. Its protein is CASSVTGSNQPQHF.

This chain uses TRBV21-1 with TRBJ2-7; the table's D call of TRBD1 was not tested on the DNA. TRBV21-1 is a pseudogene locus. The CDR3 runs to 16 residues. CDR3: CASVKARGQGSYEQYF. The DNA of the CDR3 is TGTGCCAGCGTCAAGGCTAGGGGACAGGGTTCCTACGAGCAGTACTTC.

The rearrangement links TRBV29-1 to TRBJ2-2, with 8 bases lining up with TRBD2. V trimming: 4 bases; J trimming: 7 bases; junction bases outside the gene matches: 5. The length of the CDR3 is 13 residues. Germline V gene data show CDR1 as SQVTM and CDR2 as ANQGSEA. The CDR3: CSVVREGIGELFF. CDR3 sequence (DNA): TGCAGCGTTGTTCGGGAGGGCATCGGGGAGCTGTTTTTT.

V and J are TRBV20-1 and TRBJ2-1, with TRBD2 identical over 9 bases. This CDR3 contains 14 residues. The trim removed 6 bases at V and 2 bases at J, leaving 5 bases unmatched. In germline, CDR1 is DFQATT, CDR2 SNEGSKA (reference sequence). The CDR3 sequence: CSASRGRAYNEQFF. CDR3 sequence (DNA): TGCAGTGCGAGTCGCGGGAGGGCCTACAATGAGCAGTTCTTC.

The gene calls are TRBV19 and TRBJ2-5; 7 bases match TRBD1. The germline gives CDR1 LNHDA, CDR2 SQIVND (reference sequence). V was clipped by 1 base and J by 2 bases; unmatched bases: 7. This CDR3 is 16 amino acids long. The CDR3 DNA reads TGTGCCAGTAGTATAGCACTGGGACAGAAACAAGAGACCCAGTACTTC. This gives the protein CASSIALGQKQETQYF.

V gene TRBV27 combines with J gene TRBJ2-7, with 7 bases aligning to TRBD2. The ends lost 3 bases at V and 7 bases at J; junction bases unmatched: 15. Germline CDR1 and CDR2: MNHEY and SMNVEV (reference sequence). The CDR3 is 16 amino acids. CDR3 coding DNA: TGTGCCAGCAGTTTTGTCATGTCGCGGGAGTCCGGGGAGCAGTACTTC. Encoded protein: CASSFVMSRESGEQYF.

This chain joins TRBV4-1 and TRBJ1-5; possibly TRBD1 for D (6 bases). Trimming pared 0 bases from V and 6 bases from J, leaving 24 bases between. The CDR3 consists of 19 residues. CDR1 and CDR2 from the germline V gene are MGHRA and YSYEKL. The CDR3 nucleotides are TGCGCCAGCAGCCAAGAGGGCAGGGGCCCTCCTAGGGGAAGTCAGCCCCAGCATTTT. It translates to CASSQEGRGPPRGSQPQHF.

This chain uses TRBV7-2 with TRBJ2-7; 11 bases align to TRBD2. The CDR3 spans 16 residues. Germline trimming cut 1 base from V and 2 bases from J; bases unmatched to any gene: 4. In germline, CDR1 is SGHTA, CDR2 FQGNSA. As DNA, the CDR3 is TGTGCCAGCAGCTTAGATGGGACTAGCGGCACCTACGAGCAGTACTTC. It translates to CASSLDGTSGTYEQYF.

With respect to this clone: Other DNA sequences in the sample encode the same CDR3. This chain joins TRBV28 and TRBJ2-5; tentatively, D is TRBD1 (5 bases). This CDR3 comprises 11 residues. The germline V gene encodes CDR1 MDHEN and CDR2 SYDVKM. V was cut by 6 bases and J by 5 bases, with 7 bases left in between. For the CDR3, the DNA is TGTGCCAGCAGGGGGCGCGAGACCCAGTACTTC. Protein sequence: CASRGRETQYF.

The V gene is TRBV28, the J gene TRBJ2-2, with 8 bases that match TRBD2. Germline lookup yields CDR1 MDHEN and CDR2 SYDVKM. V dropped 7 bases and J dropped 5; count of bases not matched to a gene: 15. This CDR3 is built from 17 residues. The CDR3 loop is CASTLRPGLGFTGELFF. The CDR3 region has the DNA TGTGCCAGCACCCTGCGCCCGGGACTAGGATTTACCGGGGAGCTGTTTTTT.

V is TRBV3-1 (or the pseudogene TRBV3-2) and J is TRBJ2-7, with TRBD1 matching over 11 bases. This CDR3 comprises 17 residues. The germline V gene encodes CDR1 LGHDT and CDR2 YNNKEL (reference sequence). The V gene end was trimmed by 1 base and the J gene end by 2 bases; junction bases not matched to a gene: 7. This chain's CDR3 is CASSQVSAGQGAYEQYF. The CDR3 DNA sequence: TGTGCCAGCAGCCAAGTCAGTGCGGGACAGGGGGCCTACGAGCAGTACTTC.

V is TRBV24-1 and J is TRBJ1-1; D is perhaps TRBD1 (6 bases). V was trimmed by 4 bases and J by 4 bases, leaving 9 bases between them. The CDR3 runs 13 residues. The germline V gene has CDR1 KGHDR and CDR2 SFDVKD. Here the CDR3 DNA reads TGTGCCACCAGTGAACGAGGGGGCACTGAAGCTTTCTTT. Translating it yields CATSERGGTEAFF.

The gene calls are TRBV7-2 and TRBJ1-4; 9 bases are a match to TRBD1. CDR3 length equals 15 residues. V dropped 2 bases and J dropped 4; count of bases not matched to a gene: 2. Germline CDR1 is SGHTA and CDR2 is FQGNSA. This chain's CDR3 is CASSLTGGVNEKLFF. The DNA for the CDR3 is TGTGCCAGCAGCTTAACAGGGGGCGTTAATGAAAAACTGTTTTTT. The full variable domain, in which reference TRBV7-2 and TRBJ1-4 provide the parts outside the CDR3, is GAGVSQSPSNKVTEKGKDVELRCDPISGHTALYWYRQSLGQGLEFLIYFQGNSAPDKSGLPSDRFSAERTGGSVSTLTIQRTQQEDSAVYLCASSLTGGVNEKLFFGSGTQLSVL.

The chain has TRBV2 and TRBJ1-4; D possibly corresponds to TRBD1 (6 bases). CDR1 and CDR2 (germline): SNHLY, FYNNEI. V lost 0 bases and J 4 bases, leaving 12 bases between the germline ends. The CDR3 totals 16 residues. As DNA, the CDR3 is TGTGCCAGCAGTGAAGCTATGGACAGCTTTAATGAAAAACTGTTTTTT. Encoded protein: CASSEAMDSFNEKLFF.

The CDR3 sequence is CSASDGTSPSSYEQYF. Here the CDR3 DNA reads TGCAGTGCTAGTGACGGGACTAGCCCAAGCTCCTACGAGCAGTACTTC. The chain joins TRBV20-1 to TRBJ2-7; 9 bases line up with TRBD2. The CDR3 loop spans 16 amino acids. Trimming cost V 3 bases and J 0 bases; bases outside gene matches: 9. Germline-derived CDR1 and CDR2 are DFQATT and SNEGSKA (reference sequence).

The J gene is TRBJ2-1, the V gene TRBV29-1; 8 bases agree with TRBD2. This CDR3 is built from 14 residues. Germline CDR1 and CDR2: SQVTM and ANQGSEA. V shed 7 bases, J shed 3 bases, and the junction held 8 bases outside the gene matches. CDR3 coding DNA: TGCAGCGCTCGACTAGCGAGAGTCTACAATGAGCAGTTCTTC. This gives the protein CSARLARVYNEQFF.

This chain links TRBV7-2 with TRBJ1-3; D unresolved. This CDR3 spans 14 amino acids. Deletions cut 6 bases from V and 8 bases from J, with 17 bases between. Germline lookup yields CDR1 SGHTA and CDR2 FQGNSA. The CDR3 nucleotides read TGTGCCAGCAGATCGGGTAGCGGCGGGGACACCATATATTTT. Translated: CASRSGSGGDTIYF. Full variable domain (remainder filled in from reference TRBV7-2 and TRBJ1-3): GAGVSQSPSNKVTEKGKDVELRCDPISGHTALYWYRQSLGQGLEFLIYFQGNSAPDKSGLPSDRFSAERTGGSVSTLTIQRTQQEDSAVYLCASRSGSGGDTIYFGEGSWLTVV.

J is TRBJ1-5 and V is TRBV5-8; D is perhaps TRBD1 (5 bases). This CDR3 spans 16 amino acids. V shed 6 bases and J shed 1 base, with 17 bases lying between them. Germline V lookup: CDR1 SGHTS, CDR2 YDEGEE. DNA for the CDR3: TGTGCCAGCACCCCTGGGGGGTCTTGGAGCAATCAGCCCCAGCATTTT. This translates into CASTPGGSWSNQPQHF.

The chain joins TRBV19 to TRBJ2-2; 8 nucleotides match TRBD2. The J segment lost 1 base and the V segment lost 1 base, leaving 8 bases of the junction unmatched. The CDR3 contains 18 residues. Germline-derived CDR1 and CDR2 are LNHDA and SQIVND (reference sequence). The CDR3 sequence: CASSIGGSGIWNTGELFF. Here the CDR3 DNA reads TGTGCCAGTAGTATAGGTGGTAGCGGGATATGGAACACCGGGGAGCTGTTTTTT.

V gene TRBV2 combines with J gene TRBJ2-3; 7 bases match TRBD1. The J segment lost 0 bases and the V segment lost 5 bases, leaving 2 bases of the junction unmatched. The CDR3 consists of 14 residues. Germline V gives CDR1 SNHLY, CDR2 FYNNEI. Here the CDR3 reads CASSTDRSTDTQYF. Here the CDR3 DNA reads TGTGCCAGCAGTACGGACAGGAGCACAGATACGCAGTATTTT.

The J gene is TRBJ1-5, the V gene TRBV9; 7 positions agree with TRBD1. Germline CDR1 and CDR2: SGDLS and YYNGEE. Trimming removed 0 bases from V and 6 bases from J; junction bases left unmatched: 3. This CDR3 is 14 amino acids long. The CDR3 DNA follows: TGTGCCAGCAGCGTAGAAGGGGGCCTTCAGCCCCAGCATTTT. Residues: CASSVEGGLQPQHF.

The genes are TRBV7-2 and TRBJ1-2; tentatively, D is TRBD1 (6 bases). CDR1 SGHTA and CDR2 FQGNSA come from the germline V gene. Trimming took off 1 base at V and 5 bases at J, with 8 bases between the two ends. The CDR3 extends over 13 amino acids. This CDR3 reads CASSLGTEYGYTF. The CDR3 nucleotides read TGTGCCAGCAGCTTAGGGACAGAGTATGGCTACACCTTC.

This chain links TRBV9 with TRBJ2-3; D remains unclear. Looked up from germline, CDR1 is SGDLS and CDR2 is YYNGEE. This CDR3 is 15 amino acids long. Trimming removed 7 bases from V and 1 base from J, with 16 bases in between. The CDR3 is CASSAAAGRTDTQYF. The CDR3 DNA follows: TGTGCCAGCTCGGCGGCCGCCGGTCGCACAGATACGCAGTATTTT.

The V call is TRBV2, the J call TRBJ2-2; D is possibly TRBD2 (5 bases). This CDR3 is 14 amino acids long. The germline V and J ends were trimmed by 4 bases and 2 bases, with 8 bases remaining between them. From germline, CDR1 is SNHLY and CDR2 FYNNEI. The CDR3 protein is CASSVDSNTGELFF. CDR3 nucleotides: TGTGCCAGCAGTGTGGACTCTAACACCGGGGAGCTGTTTTTT.

This clone was found once. The chain joins TRBV6-6 to TRBJ2-3; possible D gene TRBD1, 6 bases. CDR1 MNHNY and CDR2 SVGAGI come from the germline V gene (reference sequence). This CDR3 spans 15 amino acids. The V and J ends lost 2 bases and 6 bases respectively, with 15 bases between them. The CDR3 bases are TGTGCCAGCAGTTACGGTTCAGGGGCCCTGGATACGCAGTATTTT. It specifies CASSYGSGALDTQYF.

The CDR3 DNA reads as TGTGCCAGCAGTCGGCTCCAGGGGGCGAACACTGAAGCTTTCTTT. This sequence encodes CASSRLQGANTEAFF. The chain recombines TRBV9 with TRBJ1-1; 8 bases are shared with TRBD1. Per germline, CDR1 SGDLS and CDR2 YYNGEE. This CDR3 has 15 residues. V gave up 5 bases and J gave up 1 base; unmatched junction bases: 7.

This clone has just a few counts. This rearrangement joins TRBV3-1 (or the pseudogene TRBV3-2) to TRBJ2-5; 11 nucleotides line up with TRBD2. CDR3 length: 19 amino acids. V lost 2 bases, J lost 5 bases, and 16 bases stayed unmatched. Per germline, CDR1 LGHDT and CDR2 YNNKEL (reference sequence). In nucleotides, the CDR3 is TGTGCCAGCAGCCAACTCCCGGGACTAGCGGAATCGGAGGAGGAGACCCAGTACTTC. It codes for CASSQLPGLAESEEETQYF.

The chain links TRBV12-3 or TRBV12-4 to TRBJ2-1; D might be TRBD2 (5 bases). This CDR3 is 13 amino acids long. V dropped 6 bases and J dropped 6 bases, with 12 bases sitting between them. In DNA form, the CDR3 reads TGTGCCAGCAGCCCCTTACGGGGCAATGAGCAGTTCTTC. Its protein is CASSPLRGNEQFF.

The chain uses TRBV2 and TRBJ2-1; tentative D call: TRBD2 (6 bases). The CDR3 totals 16 residues. Germline lookup yields CDR1 SNHLY and CDR2 FYNNEI. V was cut by 0 bases and J by 7 bases, with 16 bases left in between. CDR3 protein: CASSEAEGWGSNEQFF. The CDR3 coding sequence is TGTGCCAGCAGTGAAGCGGAGGGATGGGGGTCAAATGAGCAGTTCTTC.

CDR3 amino acids: CATSGFPGPDEQYF. The CDR3 bases are TGTGCCACCAGTGGTTTCCCTGGGCCCGACGAGCAGTACTTC. This sequence joins TRBV24-1 and TRBJ2-7; no reliable D call. Germline V gives CDR1 KGHDR, CDR2 SFDVKD. The CDR3 is 14 residues long. Trimming stripped 5 bases from V and 5 bases from J, with 15 bases between.